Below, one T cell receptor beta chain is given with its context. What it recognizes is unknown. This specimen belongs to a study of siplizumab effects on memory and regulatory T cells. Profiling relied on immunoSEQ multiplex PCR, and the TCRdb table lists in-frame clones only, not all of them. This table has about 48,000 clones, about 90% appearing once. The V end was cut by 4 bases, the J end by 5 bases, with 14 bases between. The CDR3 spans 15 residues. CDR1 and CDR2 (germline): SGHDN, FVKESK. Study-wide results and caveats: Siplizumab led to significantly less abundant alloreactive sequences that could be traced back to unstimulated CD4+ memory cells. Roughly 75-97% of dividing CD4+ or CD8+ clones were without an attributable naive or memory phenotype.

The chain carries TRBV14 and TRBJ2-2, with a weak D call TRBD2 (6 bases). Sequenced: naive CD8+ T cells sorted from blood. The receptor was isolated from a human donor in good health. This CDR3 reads CASSLLRGMTGELFF. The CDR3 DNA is TGTGCCAGCAGCCTTCTCCGGGGGATGACCGGGGAGCTGTTTTTT.